Each of the 14 T cell receptor beta chains below was sequenced from the same sample in a study of T cells after posttransplantation cyclophosphamide. The repertoire was sequenced with immunoSEQ multiplex PCR; TCRdb's copy has only in-frame clones and lacks some. The table shows roughly 19,000 clones, with under 80% occurring only once. Busulfan-fludarabine conditioning, marrow transplant, and cyclophosphamide on days +3 and +4 were administered. The sequences come from PBMCs, collected after an allogeneic stem cell transplant with post-transplant cyclophosphamide. These receptors all come from a male patient in his thirties who received an allogeneic stem cell transplant from a related donor, was CMV-positive, and had acute GVHD only. Part of the T cells may come from the graft donor.

This sequence joins TRBV7-2 and TRBJ1-6, with D possibly being TRBD1 (5 bases). V gave up 3 bases and J gave up 6 bases, with 15 bases separating them. Germline V gene sequence: CDR1 SGHTA, CDR2 FQGNSA. The CDR3 runs to 16 residues. CDR3 sequence reads: CASSFPLGAGNSPLHF. The CDR3 DNA follows: TGTGCCAGCAGCTTCCCTCTAGGGGCCGGTAATTCACCCCTCCACTTT.

The chain employs TRBV19 and TRBJ2-7, with 10 nucleotides matching TRBD2. The CDR3 loop spans 16 amino acids. V was pared by 5 bases and J by 0 bases, with 7 bases of the junction left unmatched. Germline CDR1 reads LNHDA; CDR2 reads SQIVND (reference sequence). The CDR3 DNA follows: TGTGCCAGTAGTCCTCGGACTAGCGGCCCCTCCTACGAGCAGTACTTC. This translates into CASSPRTSGPSYEQYF.

The gene calls are TRBV28 and TRBJ1-6, with 10 bases identical to TRBD1. The V and J ends lost 6 bases and 10 bases, in that order; junction bases with no gene match: 15. Looked up from germline, CDR1 is MDHEN and CDR2 is SYDVKM. CDR3 length: 17 amino acids. The CDR3 loop is CASSPPLTGTGDSPLHF. CDR3 sequence (DNA): TGTGCCAGCAGCCCCCCGCTGACCGGGACAGGGGACTCACCCCTCCACTTT.

On this clone: Other DNA sequences in this specimen translate into the identical CDR3. The V and J genes are TRBV6-4 and TRBJ1-1; D is ambiguous. This CDR3 has 14 residues. Trimming left V 6 bases short and J 1 base short, with 12 bases between. CDR1 and CDR2 (germline): MRHNA, SNTAGT. The CDR3 coding sequence is TGTGCCAGCAGGCGTGATCGACAGAACACTGAAGCTTTCTTT. It encodes CASRRDRQNTEAFF.

J is TRBJ1-5 and V is TRBV19; 8 bases fit TRBD1. This CDR3 region has 15 residues. With 1 base clipped from V and 7 bases from J, the junction kept 6 bases outside the gene matches. Germline lookup yields CDR1 LNHDA and CDR2 SQIVND (reference sequence). CDR3 sequence: CASSIARTGNQPQHF. The CDR3 nucleotides read TGTGCCAGTAGTATAGCTCGGACAGGGAACCAGCCCCAGCATTTT. The full variable domain, rest sourced from reference TRBV19 and TRBJ1-5, is DGGITQSPKYLFRKEGQNVTLSCEQNLNHDAMYWYRQDPGQGLRLIYYSQIVNDFQKGDIAEGYSVSREKKESFPLTVTSAQKNPTAFYLCASSIARTGNQPQHFGDGTRLSIL.

This sequence joins TRBV2 and TRBJ2-3, with D possibly TRBD2 on 5 matching bases. Per germline, CDR1 SNHLY and CDR2 FYNNEI. V lost 5 bases and J lost 8, with 14 bases in between. CDR3 length equals 13 residues. The CDR3 DNA reads TGTGCCAGCAGTCTCGGGATAGAAGTTACGCAGTATTTT. Amino acids: CASSLGIEVTQYF.

The V gene is TRBV7-2, the J gene TRBJ2-1, with 13 bases that match TRBD2. Unmatched junction bases numbered 6, after V lost 4 bases and J lost 9 bases. The germline V gene encodes CDR1 SGHTA and CDR2 FQGNSA. The length of the CDR3 is 15 residues. The CDR3 spells CASSYTSGGAGEQFF. The CDR3 region has the DNA TGTGCCAGCAGCTACACTAGCGGGGGGGCCGGTGAGCAGTTCTTC.

This chain joins TRBV12-5 and TRBJ1-4; D gene uncertain. Germline CDR1 is LGHNT and CDR2 is FRNRAP. This CDR3 is 16 amino acids long. The ends were cut back, 1 base at V and 0 bases at J, with 9 bases in the middle. The CDR3 protein is CASGLDRTTTNEKLFF. Here the CDR3 DNA reads TGTGCTAGTGGTTTGGATAGAACCACAACTAATGAAAAACTGTTTTTT.

The rearrangement links TRBV5-4 to TRBJ2-1, with a tentative D call TRBD1 (6 bases). V was shortened by 0 bases and J by 8 bases, with 9 bases between the two germline ends. The CDR3 consists of 13 residues. Germline CDR1 and CDR2: SGHNT and YYREEE (reference sequence). Written as DNA, the CDR3 is TGTGCCAGCAGCTTGGCAGGGGTCCATGAGCAGTTCTTC. Translating gives CASSLAGVHEQFF.

This sequence joins TRBV4-3 and TRBJ1-2; 8 bases fit TRBD1. Germline V gene sequence: CDR1 LGHNA, CDR2 YSLEER. V lost 4 bases to trimming and J lost 3 bases; unmatched junction nucleotides: 4. This CDR3 is built from 14 residues. CDR3 residues: CASSRATGDYGYTF. The DNA for the CDR3 is TGCGCCAGCAGCCGAGCGACAGGGGACTATGGCTACACCTTC.

The V call is TRBV6-5, the J call TRBJ2-7; weak D call: TRBD1 (6 bases). The V end was cut by 6 bases, the J end by 2 bases, with 14 bases between. Germline values: CDR1 MNHEY, CDR2 SVGAGI. The CDR3 is made up of 14 amino acids. The CDR3 region is CASRLDSTAYEQYF. As DNA, the CDR3 is TGTGCCAGCAGGTTGGACAGCACGGCCTACGAGCAGTACTTC.

This chain joins TRBV19 and TRBJ1-5; D ambiguous. The germline V gene has CDR1 LNHDA and CDR2 SQIVND (reference sequence). The CDR3 loop spans 17 amino acids. V lost 2 bases and J 7 bases, leaving 21 bases between the germline ends. The CDR3 DNA reads TGTGCCAGTAGTATAAGGGAGAGGGCAGGCTCAAAACAGCCCCAGCATTTT. Translating gives CASSIRERAGSKQPQHF.

CDR3 amino acids: CASRLFGRDRGQVGNTIYF. The CDR3 region has the DNA TGTGCCAGTAGGCTCTTCGGCCGGGACAGGGGACAGGTTGGAAACACCATATATTTT. The J gene is TRBJ1-3, the V gene TRBV19; 10 bases fit TRBD1. The germline CDR1 and CDR2 sequences are LNHDA and SQIVND (reference sequence). The CDR3 has 19 amino acids. J was trimmed by 3 bases and V by 6 bases; bases with no gene match: 17.

This chain connects TRBV29-1 to TRBJ2-7; 7 nucleotides line up with TRBD1. The CDR3 totals 11 residues. Germline assignment: CDR1 SQVTM and CDR2 ANQGSEA. The junction had 2 bases not matched to a gene; V was cut back by 4 bases and J by 5 bases. This CDR3 reads CSVGQGDEQYF. The DNA for the CDR3 is TGCAGCGTTGGCCAGGGGGACGAGCAGTACTTC.